The clone carrying this T cell receptor beta chain appeared once. Looked up from germline, CDR1 is SGHRS and CDR2 is YFSETQ. The CDR3 is made up of 12 amino acids. V lost 5 bases and J lost 8, with 10 bases in between. The data were obtained in a study of cytomegalovirus exposure and HLA in healthy donors. Libraries were prepared by immunoSEQ multiplex PCR; TCRdb keeps only in-frame clonotypes and omits some of them. This sample has 150,000 to 200,000 clones; about 79% occur once, and the top ten carry under 15%. The rearrangement uses TRBV5-1 and TRBJ1-4, with D maybe TRBD1 (5 bases). This sequence originates from a young woman in good health and CMV-seropositive. The sequenced sample was PBMCs. Here the CDR3 reads CASRGPGEKLFF. In DNA form, the CDR3 reads TGCGCCAGCAGGGGGCCCGGGGAAAAACTGTTTTTT. Looking up the rest from reference TRBV5-1 and TRBJ1-4 gives the full variable domain: KAGVTQTPRYLIKTRGQQVTLSCSPISGHRSVSWYQQTPGQGLQFLFEYFSETQRNKGNFPGRFSGRQFSNSRSEMNVSTLELGDSALYLCASRGPGEKLFFGSGTQLSVL.